The source of this T cell receptor beta chain is a study of blood T cell repertoires in COVID-19. Whole-study context: Samples of COVID-19 (acute and convalescent) were obtained from the United States, Italy and Spain. Sample material is recorded as cDNA or gDNA derived from T cells, B-cell-depleted T cells, or PBMCs.

The CDR3 has 13 amino acids. Trimming took 0 bases from V and 6 from J, leaving 6 bases between them. CDR1 is LGHNA and CDR2 is YSLEER in the germline V gene. In the source study's methods: Cell counts per sample came from amplifying reference gene primers. Assay: immunoSEQ multiplex PCR; the TCRdb copy retains only in-frame clones and omits some. V and J calls and clone size are given by that table; D and trimming were obtained from the DNA. In the table there are a few hundred thousand clones, 70% to 90% of which are singletons. The source is a woman in her fifties or sixties who had recovered from COVID-19. Sequences were obtained from peripheral blood. This rearrangement joins TRBV4-3 to TRBJ2-1; the D is unclear. CDR3 DNA: TGCGCCAGCAGCCAAGAGGAGCTCAATGAGCAGTTCTTC. The encoded protein is CASSQEELNEQFF.